The next 11 T cell receptor beta chains were all read from a single sample in a study of cytomegalovirus exposure and HLA in healthy donors. A multiplex PCR was run with 60 Vbeta primers and 13 Jbeta primers. TCRdb's table, derived via immunoSEQ multiplex PCR, lists solely in-frame clones and lacks some. Of roughly 140,000 clones in the sample, almost 85% are singletons; the top ten hold approximately 6%. The sample taken for sequencing was PBMCs. The receptors were gathered from a young man in good health and CMV-seropositive.

This clone was counted only a few times. This chain links TRBV28 with TRBJ2-7; D not resolved. Germline CDR1 and CDR2: MDHEN and SYDVKM. CDR3 length: 13 residues. Trimming shortened V by 9 bases and J by 5 bases, and 17 bases separated the two germline ends. CDR3 nucleotides: TGTGCCAGTAGTCAGGATTCCACCCACGAGCAGTACTTC. Its protein is CASSQDSTHEQYF.

V gene TRBV5-1 combines with J gene TRBJ1-3; perhaps TRBD1 as D (5 bases). Germline V gene lookup returns CDR1 SGHRS and CDR2 YFSETQ. The V gene lost 2 bases and the J gene lost 6 bases, with 12 bases spanning the gap. This CDR3 is built from 14 residues. CDR3 DNA: TGCGCCAGCAGCTTATGGGGGGAGCAAAACACCATATATTTT. Translation gives CASSLWGEQNTIYF.

As to this clone: The germline gene is not matched at one end of the junction; a read error may be the cause. The V gene is TRBV4-1, the J gene TRBJ2-5; 10 nucleotides align to TRBD2. This CDR3 is built from 17 residues. Germline V gives CDR1 MGHRA, CDR2 YSYEKL. The DNA of the CDR3 is TGCGCCAGCAGCCAGCTAGCGGGGGATGCAATTCAAGAGAGCCAGTACTTC. Amino acids: CASSQLAGDAIQESQYF.

V and J are TRBV5-6 and TRBJ2-3, with 8 nucleotides matching TRBD1. The CDR3 is 15 amino acids. Germline lookup yields CDR1 SGHDT and CDR2 YYEEEE. The V gene end was trimmed by 0 bases and the J gene end by 5 bases; junction bases not matched to a gene: 5. CDR3 DNA sequence: TGTGCCAGCAGCTTGGCCCTGACAGGGGAAGATACGCAGTATTTT. Amino acids: CASSLALTGEDTQYF.

This clone showed up just a few times. The gene calls are TRBV5-1 and TRBJ2-1, with 7 positions matching TRBD2. Unmatched junction bases numbered 7, after V lost 1 base and J lost 6 bases. CDR3 length: 15 amino acids. Germline CDR1 SGHRS, CDR2 YFSETQ. As DNA, the CDR3 is TGCGCCAGCAGCTTGTTGGTTAGCGGGTCCAATGAGCAGTTCTTC. It specifies CASSLLVSGSNEQFF. Variable domain in full (rest from reference TRBV5-1 and TRBJ2-1): KAGVTQTPRYLIKTRGQQVTLSCSPISGHRSVSWYQQTPGQGLQFLFEYFSETQRNKGNFPGRFSGRQFSNSRSEMNVSTLELGDSALYLCASSLLVSGSNEQFFGPGTRLTVL.

The genes are TRBV10-1 and TRBJ1-1; 7 positions match TRBD1. The CDR3 runs to 16 residues. Trimming removed 2 bases from V and 0 bases from J; junction bases left unmatched: 6. Germline CDR1 and CDR2: WNHNN and SYGVQD (reference sequence). CDR3 nucleotides: TGCGCCAGCAGTGAGGGGACAGAGGGGGTGAACACTGAAGCTTTCTTT. This codes for CASSEGTEGVNTEAFF.

This clone was recorded only once. The chain recombines TRBV5-4 with TRBJ2-5, with TRBD2 as a possible D gene (5 bases). Looked up from germline, CDR1 is SGHNT and CDR2 is YYREEE (reference sequence). There are 15 residues in the CDR3. V was cut by 0 bases and J by 2 bases, with 11 bases left in between. CDR3: CASSLDLASQETQYF. CDR3 nucleotides: TGTGCCAGCAGCTTGGACCTAGCTTCTCAAGAGACCCAGTACTTC.

Here the CDR3 DNA reads TGTGCCAGCAGCCAGTTACAGGGCATGTCCTACAATGAGCAGTTCTTC. Its protein product is CASSQLQGMSYNEQFF. V gene TRBV14 combines with J gene TRBJ2-1, with D possibly being TRBD1 (6 bases). Germline lookup yields CDR1 SGHDN and CDR2 FVKESK. Trimming took 3 bases from V and 1 from J, leaving 13 bases between them. The CDR3 totals 16 residues.

The chain recombines TRBV7-2 with TRBJ1-2; D unresolved. This CDR3 contains 15 residues. Germline values: CDR1 SGHTA, CDR2 FQGNSA. V lost 5 bases to trimming and J lost 2 bases, with 15 bases between them. The CDR3 region has the DNA TGTGCCAGCAGCCCGGGATGGGCGGAAAACTATGGCTACACCTTC. It codes for CASSPGWAENYGYTF.

This chain links TRBV7-2 with TRBJ1-6; D remains ambiguous. This CDR3 comprises 16 residues. V was cut by 2 bases and J by 0 bases, with 8 bases left in between. Looked up from germline, CDR1 is SGHTA and CDR2 is FQGNSA. The CDR3 coding sequence is TGTGCCAGCAGCTTATCTGCGAGCTCCTATAATTCACCCCTCCACTTT. This encodes CASSLSASSYNSPLHF.

The CDR3: CASSRPGTGGAYEQYF. CDR3 in DNA: TGTGCCAGCAGTCGGCCCGGGACAGGGGGCGCCTACGAGCAGTACTTC. The chain carries TRBV11-2 and TRBJ2-7, with 12 bases that match TRBD1. Germline V CDR1 and CDR2: SGHAT, FQNNGV. J gave up 2 bases and V 6 bases, and 8 bases lay outside the gene matches. The CDR3 length is 16 residues.